This T cell receptor beta chain was sequenced during a study of Graves' ophthalmopathy and Graves' hyperthyroidism. From RNA, the CDR3 regions of TCR beta chains were amplified and sequenced. HTBI primers served in a first-round RT-PCR, which a second-round multiplex PCR followed. TCRdb itself ran the multiplex PCR reads through MiXCR, one entry per CDR3 protein. The sample lists around 1,000,000 distinct CDR3 sequences; about 40% were seen once. Study findings and constraints: Sensitivity reached 85% to 90% and specificity roughly 82% for a 13-signature model separating ophthalmopathy from stable hyperthyroidism.

The table lists this clonotype with a few counts. Its specificity is not known. This CDR3 spans 13 amino acids. V lost 4 bases and J 1 base, leaving 8 bases between the germline ends. CDR1 DFQATT and CDR2 SNEGSKA come from the germline V gene (reference sequence). The clonotype originates from an adult man with Graves' hyperthyroidism. The sample consisted of peripheral blood or thyroid tissue (not recorded which). V usage is TRBV20-1 and J usage is TRBJ1-5; possible D gene TRBD1, 6 bases. CDR3 DNA sequence: TGCAGTGCTACAGGGGTGAGCAATCAGCCCCAGCATTTT. Amino acids: CSATGVSNQPQHF.